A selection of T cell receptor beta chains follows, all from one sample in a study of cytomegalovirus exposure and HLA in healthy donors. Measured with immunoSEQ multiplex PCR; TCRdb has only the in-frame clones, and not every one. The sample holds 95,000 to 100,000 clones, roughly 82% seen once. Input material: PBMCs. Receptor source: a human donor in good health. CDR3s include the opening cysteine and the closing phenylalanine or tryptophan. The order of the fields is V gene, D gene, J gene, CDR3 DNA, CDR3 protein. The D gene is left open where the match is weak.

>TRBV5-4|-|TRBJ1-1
TGTGCCAGCAGCTGGTTTAAGGTCAGACAGCTGAACACTGAAGCTTTCTTT
CASSWFKVRQLNTEAFF
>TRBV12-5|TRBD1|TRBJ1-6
TGTGCTAGTGCCAGCAACCCAACCGGGACAGGGAATTCACCCCTCCACTTT
CASASNPTGTGNSPLHF
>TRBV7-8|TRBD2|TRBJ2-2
TGTGCCAGCAGCTTAATGGCTCGACTAGCTCTCTTGGCCGGGGAGCTGTTTTTT
CASSLMARLALLAGELFF
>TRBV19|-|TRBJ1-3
TGTGCCAGTATCAGCCCCAGCTGGCGAGCGAGGTCTGGAAACACCATATATTTT
CASISPSWRARSGNTIYF
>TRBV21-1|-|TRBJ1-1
TGTGCCAGCAGCATAATTCATACCGGGACAAGGAACACTGAAGCTTTCTTT
CASSIIHTGTRNTEAFF
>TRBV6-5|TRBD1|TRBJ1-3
TGTGCCAGCAGTTCCACAGGGGTAGTGGTCGGAAACACCATATATTTT
CASSSTGVVVGNTIYF
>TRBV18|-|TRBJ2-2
TGTGCCAGCTCACCACAATGGGCCACCGGGGAGCTGTTTTTT
CASSPQWATGELFF
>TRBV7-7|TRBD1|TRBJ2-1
TGTGCCAGCAGCGGCGGGACAGGGTTCAATGAGCAGTTCTTC
CASSGGTGFNEQFF
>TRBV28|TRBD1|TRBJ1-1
TGTGCCAGCAGTCTCACAGGGGGCCGGACTGAAGCTTTCTTT
CASSLTGGRTEAFF
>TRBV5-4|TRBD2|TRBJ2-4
TGTGCCAGCAGCTTGGAGGTGGGAGGGTTTGCCAAAAACATTCAGTACTTC
CASSLEVGGFAKNIQYF
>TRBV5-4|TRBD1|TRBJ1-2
TGTGCCAGCAGGCCCGGGACAGGGAGCGTGTCCTATGGCTACACCTTC
CASRPGTGSVSYGYTF
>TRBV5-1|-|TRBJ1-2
TGCGCCAGCAGCTTGGATCCGGAACTAGACTATGGCTACACCTTC
CASSLDPELDYGYTF
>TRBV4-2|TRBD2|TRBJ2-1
TGTGCCAGCAGCCAAGATACTAGCGGGAGTGACAATGAGCAGTTCTTC
CASSQDTSGSDNEQFF
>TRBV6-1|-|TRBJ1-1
TGTGCCAGCACTTGGAGGAACACTGAAGCTTTCTTT
CASTWRNTEAFF
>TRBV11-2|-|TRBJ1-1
TGTGCCAGCAGCCGCCGGACTAGTTCTGAAGCTTTCTTT
CASSRRTSSEAFF
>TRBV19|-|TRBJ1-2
TGTGCCAGTAGTATAGATACCGGGATCTTGGAGGATGGCTACACCTTC
CASSIDTGILEDGYTF
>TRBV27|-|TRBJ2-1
TGTGCCAGCACCCCTTATTGGGGGAGGTTTGAGCAGTTCTTC
CASTPYWGRFEQFF